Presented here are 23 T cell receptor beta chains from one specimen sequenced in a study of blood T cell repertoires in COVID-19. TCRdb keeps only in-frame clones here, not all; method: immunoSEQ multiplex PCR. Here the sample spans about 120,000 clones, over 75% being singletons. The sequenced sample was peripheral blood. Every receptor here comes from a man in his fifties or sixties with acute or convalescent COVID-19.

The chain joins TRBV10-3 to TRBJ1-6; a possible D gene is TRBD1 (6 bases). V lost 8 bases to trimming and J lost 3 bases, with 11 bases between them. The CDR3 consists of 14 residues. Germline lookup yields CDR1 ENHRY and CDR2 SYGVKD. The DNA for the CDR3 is TGTGCCATCCGTAGGGACATCTATAATTCACCCCTCCACTTT. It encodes CAIRRDIYNSPLHF.

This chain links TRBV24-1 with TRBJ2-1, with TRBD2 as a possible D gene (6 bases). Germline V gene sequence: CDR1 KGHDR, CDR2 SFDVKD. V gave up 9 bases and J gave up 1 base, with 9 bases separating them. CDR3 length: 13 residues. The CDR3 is CATLGGSYNEQFF. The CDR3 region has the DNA TGTGCCACCCTTGGGGGGTCCTACAATGAGCAGTTCTTC.

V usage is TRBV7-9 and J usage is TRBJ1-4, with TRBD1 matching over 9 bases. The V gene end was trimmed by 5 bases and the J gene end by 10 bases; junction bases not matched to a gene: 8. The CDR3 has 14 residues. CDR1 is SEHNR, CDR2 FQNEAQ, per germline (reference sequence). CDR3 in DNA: TGTGCCAGCAGCCCAGGGGGACAGGGCGTAAAACTGTTTTTT. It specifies CASSPGGQGVKLFF.

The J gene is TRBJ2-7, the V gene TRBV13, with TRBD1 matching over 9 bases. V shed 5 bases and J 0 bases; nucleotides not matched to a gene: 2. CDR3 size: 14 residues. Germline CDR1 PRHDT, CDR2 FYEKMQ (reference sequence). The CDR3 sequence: CASSLQGASYEQYF. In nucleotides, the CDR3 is TGTGCCAGCAGCCTACAGGGGGCCTCCTACGAGCAGTACTTC.

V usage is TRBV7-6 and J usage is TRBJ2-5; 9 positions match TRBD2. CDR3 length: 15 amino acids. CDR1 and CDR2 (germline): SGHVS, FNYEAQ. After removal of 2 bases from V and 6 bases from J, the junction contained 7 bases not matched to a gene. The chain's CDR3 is CASSLLAGGPQTQYF. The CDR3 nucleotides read TGTGCCAGCAGCTTATTGGCGGGAGGGCCTCAGACCCAGTACTTC. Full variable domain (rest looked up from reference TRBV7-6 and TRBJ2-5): GAGVSQSPRYKVTKRGQDVALRCDPISGHVSLYWYRQALGQGPEFLTYFNYEAQQDKSGLPNDRFSAERPEGSISTLTIQRTEQRDSAMYRCASSLLAGGPQTQYFGPGTRLLVL.

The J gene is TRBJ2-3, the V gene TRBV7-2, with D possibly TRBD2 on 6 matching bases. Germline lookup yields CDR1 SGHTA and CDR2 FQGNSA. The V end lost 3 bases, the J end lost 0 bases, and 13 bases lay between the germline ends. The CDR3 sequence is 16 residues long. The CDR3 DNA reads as TGTGCCAGCAGCTTCTCCCGGGAGCTCAGCACAGATACGCAGTATTTT. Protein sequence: CASSFSRELSTDTQYF. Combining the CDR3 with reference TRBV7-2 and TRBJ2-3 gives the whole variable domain GAGVSQSPSNKVTEKGKDVELRCDPISGHTALYWYRQSLGQGLEFLIYFQGNSAPDKSGLPSDRFSAERTGGSVSTLTIQRTQQEDSAVYLCASSFSRELSTDTQYFGPGTRLTVL.

Here the CDR3 DNA reads TGTGCCTGGAGCGTCGGCGGATTCTACGAGCAGTACTTC. This codes for CAWSVGGFYEQYF. The chain combines TRBV30 with TRBJ2-7; D not certain. The V gene's germline CDR1 is GTSNPN and CDR2 SVGIG (reference sequence). The CDR3 totals 13 residues. Trimming cost V 3 bases and J 3 bases, with 12 bases left between them. The complete variable domain, with remaining parts taken from reference TRBV30 and TRBJ2-7, reads SQTIHQWPATLVQPVGSPLSLECTVEGTSNPNLYWYRQAAGRGLQLLFYSVGIGQISSEVPQNLSASRPQDRQFILSSKKLLLSDSGFYLCAWSVGGFYEQYFGPGTRLTVT.

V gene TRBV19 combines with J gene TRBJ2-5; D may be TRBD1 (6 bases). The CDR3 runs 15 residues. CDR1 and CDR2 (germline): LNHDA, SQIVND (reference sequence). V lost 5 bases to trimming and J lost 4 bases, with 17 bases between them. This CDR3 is CASSPDSLRGETQYF. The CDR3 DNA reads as TGTGCCAGTAGTCCGGACAGCCTCCGGGGAGAGACCCAGTACTTC.

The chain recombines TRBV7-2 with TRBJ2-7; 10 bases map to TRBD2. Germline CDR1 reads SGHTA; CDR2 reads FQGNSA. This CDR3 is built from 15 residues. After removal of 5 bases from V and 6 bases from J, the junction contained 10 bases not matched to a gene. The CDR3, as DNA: TGTGCCAGCAGCCCAGCGTCCAGCGGGAGGGCCGAGCAGTACTTC. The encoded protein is CASSPASSGRAEQYF.

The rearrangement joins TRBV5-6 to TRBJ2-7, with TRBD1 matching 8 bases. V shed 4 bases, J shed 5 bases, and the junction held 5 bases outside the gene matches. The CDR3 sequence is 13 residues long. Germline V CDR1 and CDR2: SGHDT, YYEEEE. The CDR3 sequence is CASSADRDNEQYF. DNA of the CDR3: TGTGCCAGCAGCGCGGACAGGGATAACGAGCAGTACTTC.

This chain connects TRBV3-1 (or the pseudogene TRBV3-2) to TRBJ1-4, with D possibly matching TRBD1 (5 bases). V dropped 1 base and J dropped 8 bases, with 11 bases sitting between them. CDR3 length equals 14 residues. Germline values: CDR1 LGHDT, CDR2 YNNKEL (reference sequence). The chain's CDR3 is CASSQGRVIEKLFF. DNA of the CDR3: TGTGCCAGCAGCCAAGGCAGGGTCATCGAAAAACTGTTTTTT.

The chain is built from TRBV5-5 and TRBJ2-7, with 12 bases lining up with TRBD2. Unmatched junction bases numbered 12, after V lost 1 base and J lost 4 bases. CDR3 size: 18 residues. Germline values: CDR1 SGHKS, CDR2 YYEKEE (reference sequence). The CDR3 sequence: CASSLMGGRTSGTYEQYF. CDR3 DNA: TGTGCCAGCAGCTTGATGGGGGGACGGACTAGCGGGACGTACGAGCAGTACTTC.

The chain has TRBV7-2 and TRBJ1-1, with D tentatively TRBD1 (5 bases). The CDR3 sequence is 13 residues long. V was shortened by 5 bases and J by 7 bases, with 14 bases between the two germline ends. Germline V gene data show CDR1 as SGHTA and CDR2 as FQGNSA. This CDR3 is CASSMLQVVEAFF. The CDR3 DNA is TGTGCCAGCAGCATGCTACAGGTAGTTGAAGCTTTCTTT. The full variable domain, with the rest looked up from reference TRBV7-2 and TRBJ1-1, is GAGVSQSPSNKVTEKGKDVELRCDPISGHTALYWYRQSLGQGLEFLIYFQGNSAPDKSGLPSDRFSAERTGGSVSTLTIQRTQQEDSAVYLCASSMLQVVEAFFGQGTRLTVV.

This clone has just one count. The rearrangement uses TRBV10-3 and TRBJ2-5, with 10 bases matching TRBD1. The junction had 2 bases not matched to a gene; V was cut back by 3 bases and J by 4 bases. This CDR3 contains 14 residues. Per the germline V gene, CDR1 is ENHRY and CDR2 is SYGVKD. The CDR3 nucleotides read TGTGCCATCAGTGAACGACAGGGGGCAGAGACCCAGTACTTC. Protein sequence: CAISERQGAETQYF.

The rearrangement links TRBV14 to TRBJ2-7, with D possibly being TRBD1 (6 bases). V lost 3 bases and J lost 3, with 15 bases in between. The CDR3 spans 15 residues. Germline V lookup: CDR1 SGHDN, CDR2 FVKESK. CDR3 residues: CASSQGRWGLYEQYF. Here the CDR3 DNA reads TGTGCCAGCAGCCAGGGGAGATGGGGGCTCTACGAGCAGTACTTC.

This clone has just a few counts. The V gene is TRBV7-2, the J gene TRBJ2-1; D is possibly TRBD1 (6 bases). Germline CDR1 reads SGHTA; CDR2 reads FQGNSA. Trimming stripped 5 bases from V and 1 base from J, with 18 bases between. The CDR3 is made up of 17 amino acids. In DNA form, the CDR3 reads TGTGCCAGCAGCCCCAACCAGGGGAGCTTGTCCTACAATGAGCAGTTCTTC. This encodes CASSPNQGSLSYNEQFF.

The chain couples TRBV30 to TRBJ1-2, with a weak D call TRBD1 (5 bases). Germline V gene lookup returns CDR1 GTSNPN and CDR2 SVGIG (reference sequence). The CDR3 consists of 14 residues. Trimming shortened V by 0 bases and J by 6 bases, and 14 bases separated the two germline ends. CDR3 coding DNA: TGTGCCTGGAGTGTAACTGTGACGGGGGATGGCTACACCTTC. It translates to CAWSVTVTGDGYTF.

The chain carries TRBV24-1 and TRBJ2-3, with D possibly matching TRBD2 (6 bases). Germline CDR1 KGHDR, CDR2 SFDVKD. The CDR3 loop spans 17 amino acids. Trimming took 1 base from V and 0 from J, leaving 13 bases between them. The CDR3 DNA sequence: TGTGCCACCAGTGATTTAACGGCGGGACCTAGCACAGATACGCAGTATTTT. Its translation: CATSDLTAGPSTDTQYF.

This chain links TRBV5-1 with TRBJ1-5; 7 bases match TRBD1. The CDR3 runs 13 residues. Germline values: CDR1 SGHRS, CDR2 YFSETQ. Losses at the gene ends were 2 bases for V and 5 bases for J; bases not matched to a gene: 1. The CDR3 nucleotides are TGCGCCAGCAGCTTCCAGGGGGATCAGCCCCAGCATTTT. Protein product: CASSFQGDQPQHF.

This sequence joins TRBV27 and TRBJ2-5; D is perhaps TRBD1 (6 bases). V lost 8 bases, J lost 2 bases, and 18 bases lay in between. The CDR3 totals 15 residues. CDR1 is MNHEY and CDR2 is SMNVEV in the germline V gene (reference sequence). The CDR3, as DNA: TGTGCCAGCTCTGTCGTCTTACAGGGACAAGAGACCCAGTACTTC. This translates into CASSVVLQGQETQYF.

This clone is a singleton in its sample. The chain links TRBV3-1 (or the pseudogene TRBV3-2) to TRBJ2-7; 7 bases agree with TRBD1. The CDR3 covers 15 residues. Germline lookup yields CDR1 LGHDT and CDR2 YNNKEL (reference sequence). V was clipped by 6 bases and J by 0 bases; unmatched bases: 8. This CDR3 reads CASRQRTGSSYEQYF. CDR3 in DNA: TGTGCCAGCAGACAAAGGACAGGTAGCTCCTACGAGCAGTACTTC.

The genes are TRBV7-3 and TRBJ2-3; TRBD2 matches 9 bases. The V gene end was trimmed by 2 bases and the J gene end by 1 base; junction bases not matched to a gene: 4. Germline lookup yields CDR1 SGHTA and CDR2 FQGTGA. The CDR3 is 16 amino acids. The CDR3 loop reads CASSLQAGGRTDTQYF. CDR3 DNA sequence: TGTGCCAGCAGCTTACAAGCGGGAGGTCGCACAGATACGCAGTATTTT.

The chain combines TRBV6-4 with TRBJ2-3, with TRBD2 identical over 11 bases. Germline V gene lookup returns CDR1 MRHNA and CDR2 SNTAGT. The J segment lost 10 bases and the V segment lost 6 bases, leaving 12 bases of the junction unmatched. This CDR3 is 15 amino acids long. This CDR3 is CASSEGTSGTIPQYF. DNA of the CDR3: TGTGCCAGCAGCGAGGGGACTAGCGGAACAATTCCGCAGTATTTT.